A selection of T cell receptor beta chains follows, all from one sample in a study of OX40 agonist ivuxolimab in advanced cancers. Data came from immunoSEQ multiplex PCR; TCRdb stores just in-frame clones and leaves some out. The table shows about 48,000 clones, with about 88% occurring only once. The sample consisted of CD4+ or CD8+ T cells sorted from blood, taken in a trial of the OX40 agonist ivuxolimab. These receptors all stem from an adult with an advanced solid tumor such as melanoma, head and neck, liver or kidney cancer. Each CDR3 is given with its conserved first and last residue. Each record gives: J gene, D gene, V gene, clone size, CDR3 protein, CDR3 DNA. The D gene is left open where the match is weak. Rows may omit the clone size; those that give it use once, few, many or a size class.

>TRBJ1-4|NA|TRBV6-5|NA
CASSYSGPTNEKLFF
TGTGCCAGCAGTTACTCGGGCCCAACTAATGAAAAACTGTTTTTT
>TRBJ2-3|NA|TRBV10-3|NA
CAILADTQYF
TGTGCCATCCTAGCGGATACGCAGTATTTT
>TRBJ2-2|NA|TRBV27|NA
CASSLANTGELFF
TGTGCCAGCAGTTTGGCGAACACCGGGGAGCTGTTTTTT
>TRBJ2-2|NA|TRBV27|NA
CASSLLGTGELFF
TGTGCCAGCAGTTTATTAGGCACCGGGGAGCTGTTTTTT
>TRBJ2-7|TRBD1|TRBV5-6|NA
CASSPGQAGYEQYF
TGTGCCAGCAGCCCGGGACAGGCGGGCTACGAGCAGTACTTC
>TRBJ1-3|NA|TRBV28|NA
CASSLRLDGFRSGNTIYF
TGTGCCAGCAGTTTACGGTTAGACGGTTTTCGCTCTGGAAACACCATATATTTT
>TRBJ1-2|TRBD1|TRBV9|NA
CASSRTGGGYGYTF
TGTGCCAGCAGCAGGACAGGGGGCGGCTATGGCTACACCTTC
>TRBJ1-1|NA|TRBV7-2|NA
CASSSRDPIATEAFF
TGTGCCAGCAGCTCCCGGGACCCTATTGCAACTGAAGCTTTCTTT
>TRBJ1-1|TRBD1|TRBV15|NA
CATSPRGQGETEAFF
TGTGCCACCAGCCCGAGGGGACAGGGGGAAACTGAAGCTTTCTTT
>TRBJ2-7|NA|TRBV28|NA
CASGLANYEQYF
TGTGCCAGCGGGCTAGCGAACTACGAGCAGTACTTC
>TRBJ2-7|TRBD1|TRBV4-1|NA
CASSQARDSYEQYF
TGCGCCAGCAGCCAAGCCCGGGACAGCTACGAGCAGTACTTC
>TRBJ1-1|NA|TRBV29-1|once
CSVEGQSPGAFF
TGCAGCGTCGAAGGACAGTCCCCGGGGGCTTTCTTT
>TRBJ1-1|NA|TRBV30|few
CAWGGTEAFF
TGTGCCTGGGGGGGGACTGAAGCTTTCTTT
>TRBJ1-1|NA|TRBV27|few
CASYSGSTEAFF
TGTGCCAGTTACTCGGGTTCCACTGAAGCTTTCTTT
>TRBJ1-1|NA|TRBV27|NA
CASSLFSMQTEGTEAFF
TGTGCCAGCAGTTTATTTTCGATGCAGACAGAGGGCACTGAAGCTTTCTTT
>TRBJ1-5|NA|TRBV7-6|NA
CASSLWPESENQPQHF
TGTGCCAGCAGCTTATGGCCAGAAAGCGAGAATCAGCCCCAGCATTTT
>TRBJ2-4|TRBD2|TRBV11-2|NA
CASSEGLALKYF
TGTGCCAGCAGCGAGGGACTAGCTTTGAAGTACTTC
>TRBJ2-2|NA|TRBV7-3|once
CASGTGGSTGELFF
TGTGCCAGCGGCACAGGCGGAAGCACCGGGGAGCTGTTTTTT
>TRBJ2-3|NA|TRBV18|NA
CASSHDGTNTDTQYF
TGTGCCAGCTCCCATGATGGGACAAACACAGATACGCAGTATTTT
>TRBJ2-7|TRBD2|TRBV27|NA
CASRPSRGRAIYEQYF
TGTGCCAGCAGACCATCTCGGGGGAGGGCCATCTACGAGCAGTACTTC
>TRBJ1-1|TRBD1|TRBV5-6|few
CASSDTGGTEAFF
TGTGCCAGCAGCGATACAGGGGGCACTGAAGCTTTCTTT
>TRBJ1-2|NA|TRBV4-2|medium-sized
CASSQDTGRPFYTF
TGTGCCAGCAGCCAAGATACAGGGCGGCCCTTCTACACCTTC
>TRBJ1-5|TRBD1|TRBV2|NA
CASNRDSPNQPQHF
TGTGCCAGCAATCGGGACAGCCCGAATCAGCCCCAGCATTTT
>TRBJ2-7|TRBD2|TRBV5-1|NA
CASSPGLAGGPTYEQYF
TGCGCCAGCAGCCCCGGACTAGCGGGAGGACCCACCTACGAGCAGTACTTC
>TRBJ2-5|TRBD2|TRBV28|NA
CASRGGLAGHPGETQYF
TGTGCCAGCAGAGGAGGACTAGCGGGCCACCCGGGGGAGACCCAGTACTTC
>TRBJ2-7|TRBD1|TRBV4-3|NA
CASSQDPWGQGAYEQYF
TGCGCCAGCAGCCAAGACCCCTGGGGACAGGGGGCTTACGAGCAGTACTTC
>TRBJ2-7|NA|TRBV21-1|NA
CASSKQPGSRSYEQYF
TGTGCCAGCAGCAAACAACCCGGGAGTAGGTCCTACGAGCAGTACTTC
>TRBJ1-4|TRBD1|TRBV6-1|NA
CASSGDRGALNEKLFF
TGTGCCAGCAGTGGGGACAGGGGGGCGCTTAATGAAAAACTGTTTTTT
>TRBJ2-7|NA|TRBV28|NA
CASSLPDGYEQYF
TGTGCCAGCAGTTTACCGGACGGCTACGAGCAGTACTTC
>TRBJ1-2|TRBD1|TRBV11-2|NA
CASSLDLGQGYGYTF
TGTGCCAGCAGCTTAGATCTGGGACAGGGGTATGGCTACACCTTC
>TRBJ2-6|NA|TRBV27|NA
CASSLWGPRDTHWGANVLTF
TGTGCCAGCAGTTTATGGGGCCCCCGGGACACCCATTGGGGGGCCAACGTCCTGACTTTC
>TRBJ2-5|NA|TRBV7-9|NA
CASSLDRVRETQYF
TGTGCCAGCAGCTTAGATCGGGTCCGTGAGACCCAGTACTTC
>TRBJ1-5|NA|TRBV28|NA
CASLSGLFQPQHF
TGTGCCAGTTTATCAGGGTTGTTTCAGCCCCAGCATTTT
>TRBJ2-7|NA|TRBV28|NA
CASSFSPLLYEQYF
TGTGCCAGCAGTTTCAGCCCGCTCCTGTACGAGCAGTACTTC
>TRBJ2-7|TRBD1|TRBV11-2|NA
CASSLTGVGSYEQYF
TGTGCCAGCAGCCTTACAGGGGTGGGATCCTACGAGCAGTACTTC
>TRBJ1-4|TRBD1|TRBV4-1|NA
CASQDREQADEKLFF
TGCGCCAGCCAAGACAGGGAACAGGCTGATGAAAAACTGTTTTTT
>TRBJ1-2|NA|TRBV6-6|NA
CASSYAENYGYTF
TGTGCCAGCAGTTACGCGGAGAACTATGGCTACACCTTC
>TRBJ1-6|NA|TRBV11-2|NA
CASSLDAFSSNSPLHF
TGTGCCAGCAGCCTAGACGCCTTCTCTTCAAATTCACCCCTCCACTTT
>TRBJ2-3|TRBD2|TRBV6-4|NA
CASSAQSGTSTDTQYF
TGTGCCAGCAGTGCCCAAAGCGGGACTAGCACAGATACGCAGTATTTT
>TRBJ1-1|NA|TRBV5-1|NA
CASSLAPTGMNTEAFF
TGCGCCAGCAGCTTGGCCCCGACTGGCATGAACACTGAAGCTTTCTTT
>TRBJ2-4|NA|TRBV28|NA
CASSYRGLAKNIQYF
TGTGCCAGCAGTTACAGGGGACTAGCCAAAAACATTCAGTACTTC
>TRBJ2-7|NA|TRBV28|NA
CASTGVSYEQYF
TGTGCCAGCACAGGGGTCTCCTACGAGCAGTACTTC
>TRBJ2-7|NA|TRBV28|NA
CASSFTGPYEQYF
TGTGCCAGCAGTTTTACGGGCCCCTACGAGCAGTACTTC
>TRBJ2-7|NA|TRBV6-5|NA
CASSSTAYEQYF
TGTGCCAGCAGTAGTACGGCCTACGAGCAGTACTTC
>TRBJ1-1|NA|TRBV28|NA
CASCGINMNTEAFF
TGTGCCAGCTGTGGGATTAACATGAACACTGAAGCTTTCTTT